These 5 T cell receptor beta chains came from one sample sequenced in a study of blood T cell repertoires in COVID-19. Assay: immunoSEQ multiplex PCR; the TCRdb copy retains only in-frame clones and omits some. This sample has 170,000 or so clones; around 85% occur once, and the top ten carry 6% to 6.5%. Sequenced input: PBMCs or T cells enriched from blood (not recorded which). The receptors shown here come from a man aged 40-55 years who had recovered from COVID-19.

The V gene is TRBV27, the J gene TRBJ1-4; D possibly corresponds to TRBD1 (6 bases). The length of the CDR3 is 14 residues. Looked up from germline, CDR1 is MNHEY and CDR2 is SMNVEV (reference sequence). V lost 10 bases and J 6 bases, leaving 18 bases between the germline ends. This chain's CDR3 is CATSMNRDYEKLFF. The CDR3 nucleotides are TGTGCCACGTCGATGAACAGGGATTATGAAAAACTGTTTTTT.

The chain links TRBV6-5 to TRBJ2-1, with D maybe TRBD2 (6 bases). The CDR3 contains 15 residues. V lost 3 bases and J lost 3, with 12 bases in between. Germline CDR1 and CDR2: MNHEY and SVGAGI. The CDR3: CASSYSHGGYNEQFF. The CDR3 region has the DNA TGTGCCAGCAGTTATAGTCACGGGGGCTACAATGAGCAGTTCTTC.

The V and J genes are TRBV6-6 and TRBJ2-1; 12 bases map to TRBD2. V trimming: 7 bases; J trimming: 4 bases; junction bases outside the gene matches: 5. The germline CDR1 and CDR2 sequences are MNHNY and SVGAGI (reference sequence). CDR3 length: 15 amino acids. The CDR3: CASITTSGGYNEQFF. As DNA, the CDR3 is TGTGCCAGCATCACGACTAGCGGGGGTTACAATGAGCAGTTCTTC.

This clone was counted between two and nine times. The chain has TRBV28 and TRBJ1-5, with TRBD1 as a possible D gene (5 bases). The CDR3 runs 16 residues. V lost 7 bases and J 5 bases, leaving 21 bases between the germline ends. CDR1 is MDHEN, CDR2 SYDVKM, per germline. CDR3: CASIPLGGGAYQPQHF. Written as DNA, the CDR3 is TGTGCCAGCATCCCTCTAGGTGGAGGGGCGTATCAGCCCCAGCATTTT.

The CDR3 DNA follows: TGTGCCAGCAGCTTAGCCACGGGACAGGGTTTTAATGAGCAGTTCTTC. This translates into CASSLATGQGFNEQFF. The chain is built from TRBV7-8 and TRBJ2-1; 9 bases agree with TRBD1. The CDR3 spans 16 residues. V lost 0 bases, J lost 7 bases, and 7 bases stayed unmatched. The germline V gene encodes CDR1 SGHVS and CDR2 FQNEAQ. Full variable domain (remainder filled in from reference TRBV7-8 and TRBJ2-1): GAGVSQSPRYKVAKRGQDVALRCDPISGHVSLFWYQQALGQGPEFLTYFQNEAQLDKSGLPSDRFFAERPEGSVSTLKIQRTQQEDSAVYLCASSLATGQGFNEQFFGPGTRLTVL.